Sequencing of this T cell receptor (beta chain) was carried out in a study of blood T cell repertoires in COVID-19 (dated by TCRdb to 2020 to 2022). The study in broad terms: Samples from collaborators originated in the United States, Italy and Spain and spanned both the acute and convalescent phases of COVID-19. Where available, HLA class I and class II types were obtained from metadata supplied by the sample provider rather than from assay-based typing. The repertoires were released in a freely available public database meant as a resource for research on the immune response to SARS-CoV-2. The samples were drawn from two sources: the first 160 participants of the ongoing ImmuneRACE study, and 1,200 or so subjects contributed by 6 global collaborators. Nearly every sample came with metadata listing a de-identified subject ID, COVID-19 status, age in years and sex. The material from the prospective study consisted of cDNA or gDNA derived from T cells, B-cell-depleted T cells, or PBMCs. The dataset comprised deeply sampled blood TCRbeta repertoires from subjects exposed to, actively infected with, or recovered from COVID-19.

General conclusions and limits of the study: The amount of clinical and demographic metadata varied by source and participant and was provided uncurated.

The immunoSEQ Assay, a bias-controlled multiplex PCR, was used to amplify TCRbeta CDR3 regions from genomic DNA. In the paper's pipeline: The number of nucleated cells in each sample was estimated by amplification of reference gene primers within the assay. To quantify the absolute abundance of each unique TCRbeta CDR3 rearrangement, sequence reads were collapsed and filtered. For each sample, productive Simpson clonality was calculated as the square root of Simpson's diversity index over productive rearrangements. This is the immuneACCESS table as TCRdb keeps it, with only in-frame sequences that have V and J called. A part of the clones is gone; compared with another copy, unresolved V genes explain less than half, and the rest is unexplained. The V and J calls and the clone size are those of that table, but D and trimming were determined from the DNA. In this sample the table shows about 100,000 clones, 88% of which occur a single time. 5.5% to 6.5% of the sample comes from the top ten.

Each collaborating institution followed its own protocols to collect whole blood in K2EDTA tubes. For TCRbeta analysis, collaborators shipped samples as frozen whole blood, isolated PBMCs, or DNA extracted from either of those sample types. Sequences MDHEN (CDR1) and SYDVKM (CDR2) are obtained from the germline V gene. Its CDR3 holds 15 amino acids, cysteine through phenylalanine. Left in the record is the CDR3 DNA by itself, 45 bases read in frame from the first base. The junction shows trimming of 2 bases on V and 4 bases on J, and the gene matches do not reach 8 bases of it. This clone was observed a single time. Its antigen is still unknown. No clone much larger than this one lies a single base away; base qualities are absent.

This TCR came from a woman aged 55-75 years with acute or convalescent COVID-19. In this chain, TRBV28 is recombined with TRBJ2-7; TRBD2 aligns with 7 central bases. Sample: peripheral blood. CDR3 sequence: CASSLAGLGTYEQYF. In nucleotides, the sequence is TGTGCCAGCAGTTTAGCCGGACTAGGAACGTACGAGCAGTACTTC.